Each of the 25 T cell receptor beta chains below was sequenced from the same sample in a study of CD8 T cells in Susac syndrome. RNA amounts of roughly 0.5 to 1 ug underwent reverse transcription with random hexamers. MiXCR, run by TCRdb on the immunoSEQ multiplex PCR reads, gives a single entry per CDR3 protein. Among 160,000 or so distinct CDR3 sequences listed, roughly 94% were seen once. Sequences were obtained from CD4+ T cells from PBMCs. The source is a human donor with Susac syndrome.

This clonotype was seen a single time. CDR3 region: CASRGGQGTDTQYF. The CDR3 bases are TGTGCCAGCAGAGGGGGACAGGGCACAGATACGCAGTATTTT. This chain connects TRBV7-6 to TRBJ2-3; TRBD1 matches 8 bases. V was clipped by 6 bases and J by 1 base; unmatched bases: 3. Germline V gene data show CDR1 as SGHVS and CDR2 as FNYEAQ. This CDR3 contains 14 residues. Full variable domain (outside the CDR3, taken from reference TRBV7-6 and TRBJ2-3): GAGVSQSPRYKVTKRGQDVALRCDPISGHVSLYWYRQALGQGPEFLTYFNYEAQQDKSGLPNDRFSAERPEGSISTLTIQRTEQRDSAMYRCASRGGQGTDTQYFGPGTRLTVL.

Here the CDR3 reads CASSLTLAQETQYF. In nucleotides, the CDR3 is TGTGCCAGCAGCTTAACACTAGCCCAAGAGACCCAGTACTTC. The chain recombines TRBV7-2 with TRBJ2-5; D is possibly TRBD2 (6 bases). The CDR3 contains 14 residues. V was shortened by 2 bases and J by 1 base, with 8 bases between the two germline ends. CDR1 is SGHTA, CDR2 FQGNSA, per germline. Using reference TRBV7-2 and TRBJ2-5 for the parts outside the CDR3, the full variable domain is GAGVSQSPSNKVTEKGKDVELRCDPISGHTALYWYRQSLGQGLEFLIYFQGNSAPDKSGLPSDRFSAERTGGSVSTLTIQRTQQEDSAVYLCASSLTLAQETQYFGPGTRLLVL.

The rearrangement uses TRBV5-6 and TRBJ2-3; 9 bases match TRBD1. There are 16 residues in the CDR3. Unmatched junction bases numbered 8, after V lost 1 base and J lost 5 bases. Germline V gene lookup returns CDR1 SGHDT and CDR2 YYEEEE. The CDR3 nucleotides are TGTGCCAGCAGCTTGATCGGGGACAGGGTCGGAGATACGCAGTATTTT. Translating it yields CASSLIGDRVGDTQYF.

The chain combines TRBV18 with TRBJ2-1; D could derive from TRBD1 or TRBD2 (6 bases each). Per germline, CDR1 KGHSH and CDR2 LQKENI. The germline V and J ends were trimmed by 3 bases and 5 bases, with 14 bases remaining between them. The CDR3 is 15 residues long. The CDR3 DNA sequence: TGTGCCAGCTCACCCCGTCGGGGGCGCAACAATGAGCAGTTCTTC. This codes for CASSPRRGRNNEQFF.

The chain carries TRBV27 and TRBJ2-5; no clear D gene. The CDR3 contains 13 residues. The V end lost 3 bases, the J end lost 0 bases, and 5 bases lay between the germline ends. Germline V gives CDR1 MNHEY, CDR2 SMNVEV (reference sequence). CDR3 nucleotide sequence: TGTGCCAGCAGTTTGTGGAACCAAGAGACCCAGTACTTC. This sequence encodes CASSLWNQETQYF.

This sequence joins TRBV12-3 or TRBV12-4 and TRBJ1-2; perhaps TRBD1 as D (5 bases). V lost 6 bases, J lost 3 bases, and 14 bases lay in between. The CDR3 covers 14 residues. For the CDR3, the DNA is TGTGCCAGCAGCAGAGTGGGGGGTGACTATGGCTACACCTTC. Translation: CASSRVGGDYGYTF.

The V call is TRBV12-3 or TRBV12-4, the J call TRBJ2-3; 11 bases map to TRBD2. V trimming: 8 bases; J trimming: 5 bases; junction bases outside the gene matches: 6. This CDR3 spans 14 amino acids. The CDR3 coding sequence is TGTGCCAGCCTTAGCGGGGGGGCCGAAGATACGCAGTATTTT. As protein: CASLSGGAEDTQYF.

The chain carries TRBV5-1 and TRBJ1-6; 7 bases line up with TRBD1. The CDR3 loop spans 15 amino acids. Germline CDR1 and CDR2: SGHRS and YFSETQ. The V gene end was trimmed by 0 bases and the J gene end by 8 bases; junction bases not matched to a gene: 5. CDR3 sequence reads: CASSLDQGEYSPLHF. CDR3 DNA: TGCGCCAGCAGCTTGGACCAGGGGGAATATTCACCCCTCCACTTT.

The CDR3 sequence is CASSFRDSSWTDTQYF. In DNA form, the CDR3 reads TGTGCCAGCAGCTTCCGGGACAGCTCTTGGACAGATACGCAGTATTTT. The V gene is TRBV5-6, the J gene TRBJ2-3; 7 nucleotides match TRBD1. CDR3 length: 16 amino acids. The junction had 9 bases not matched to a gene; V was cut back by 2 bases and J by 3 bases. Germline V gene lookup returns CDR1 SGHDT and CDR2 YYEEEE.

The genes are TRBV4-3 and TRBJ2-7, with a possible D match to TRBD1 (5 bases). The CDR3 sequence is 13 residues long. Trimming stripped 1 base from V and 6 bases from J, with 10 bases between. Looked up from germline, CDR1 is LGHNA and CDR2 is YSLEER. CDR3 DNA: TGCGCCAGCAGCCAAGTAGGGGAAAGCGAGCAGTACTTC. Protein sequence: CASSQVGESEQYF.

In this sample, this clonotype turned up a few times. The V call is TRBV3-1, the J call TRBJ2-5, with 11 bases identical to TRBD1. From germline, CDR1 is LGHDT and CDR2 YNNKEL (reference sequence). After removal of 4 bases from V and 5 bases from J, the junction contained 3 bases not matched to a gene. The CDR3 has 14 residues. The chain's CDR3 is CASSLRTGGETQYF. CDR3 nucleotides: TGTGCCAGCAGCCTACGGACAGGGGGCGAGACCCAGTACTTC.

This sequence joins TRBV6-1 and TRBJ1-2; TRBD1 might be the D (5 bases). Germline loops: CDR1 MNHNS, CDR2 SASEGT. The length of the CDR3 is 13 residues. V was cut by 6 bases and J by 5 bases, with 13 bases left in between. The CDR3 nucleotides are TGTGCCAGCAGCTCGGGACCTAGGTATGGCTACACCTTC. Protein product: CASSSGPRYGYTF.

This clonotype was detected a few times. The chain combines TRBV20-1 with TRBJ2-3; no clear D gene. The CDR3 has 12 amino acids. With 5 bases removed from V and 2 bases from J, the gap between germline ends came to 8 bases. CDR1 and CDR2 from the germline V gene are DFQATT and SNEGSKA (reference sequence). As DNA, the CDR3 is TGCAGTGCTCCCGAAAACACAGATACGCAGTATTTT. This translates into CSAPENTDTQYF.

CDR3 nucleotide sequence: TGTGCCAGCAGTTACACGGGGGGGAACAGTAACTACGAGCAGTACTTC. Its translation is CASSYTGGNSNYEQYF. The rearrangement links TRBV6-5 to TRBJ2-7; 8 positions agree with TRBD2. This CDR3 has 16 residues. With 2 bases clipped from V and 3 bases from J, the junction kept 9 bases outside the gene matches. Germline lookup yields CDR1 MNHEY and CDR2 SVGAGI.

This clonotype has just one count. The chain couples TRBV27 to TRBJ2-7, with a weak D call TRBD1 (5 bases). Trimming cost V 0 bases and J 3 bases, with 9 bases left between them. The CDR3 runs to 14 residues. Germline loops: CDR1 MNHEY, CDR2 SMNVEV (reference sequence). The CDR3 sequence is CASSLSGRVYEQYF. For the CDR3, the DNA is TGTGCCAGCAGTTTATCGGGCAGGGTCTACGAGCAGTACTTC.

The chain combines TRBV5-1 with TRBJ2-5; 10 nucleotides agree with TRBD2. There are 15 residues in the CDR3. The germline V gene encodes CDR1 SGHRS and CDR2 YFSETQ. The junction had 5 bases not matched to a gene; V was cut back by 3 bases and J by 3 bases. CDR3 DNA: TGCGCCAGCAGCTCTGGGCTAGCGGGGGAAGAGACCCAGTACTTC. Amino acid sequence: CASSSGLAGEETQYF.

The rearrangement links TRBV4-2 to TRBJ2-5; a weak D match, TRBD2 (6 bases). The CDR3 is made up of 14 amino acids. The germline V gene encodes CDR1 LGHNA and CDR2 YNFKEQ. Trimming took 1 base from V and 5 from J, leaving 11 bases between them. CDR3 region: CASSQGASAETQYF. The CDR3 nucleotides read TGTGCCAGCAGCCAAGGGGCTAGCGCTGAGACCCAGTACTTC.

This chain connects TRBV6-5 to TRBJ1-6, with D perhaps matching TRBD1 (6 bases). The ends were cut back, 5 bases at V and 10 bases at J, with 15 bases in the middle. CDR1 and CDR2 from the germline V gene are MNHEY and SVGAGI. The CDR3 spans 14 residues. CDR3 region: CASSLSNRDSPLHF. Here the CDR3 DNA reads TGTGCCAGCAGTCTATCGAACAGGGACTCACCCCTCCACTTT.

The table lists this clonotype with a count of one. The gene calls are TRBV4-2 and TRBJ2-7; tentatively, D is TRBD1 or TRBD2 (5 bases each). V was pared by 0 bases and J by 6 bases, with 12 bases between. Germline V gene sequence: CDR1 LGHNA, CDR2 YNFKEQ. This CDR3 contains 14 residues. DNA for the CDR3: TGTGCCAGCAGCCAAGATAGCAAGGGGACCGAGCAGTACTTC. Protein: CASSQDSKGTEQYF.

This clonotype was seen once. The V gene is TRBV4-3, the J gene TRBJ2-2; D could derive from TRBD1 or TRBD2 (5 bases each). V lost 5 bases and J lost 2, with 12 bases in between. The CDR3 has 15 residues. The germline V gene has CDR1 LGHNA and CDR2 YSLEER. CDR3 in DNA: TGCGCCAGCAGCTGGGGCGGACTCAACACCGGGGAGCTGTTTTTT. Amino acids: CASSWGGLNTGELFF.

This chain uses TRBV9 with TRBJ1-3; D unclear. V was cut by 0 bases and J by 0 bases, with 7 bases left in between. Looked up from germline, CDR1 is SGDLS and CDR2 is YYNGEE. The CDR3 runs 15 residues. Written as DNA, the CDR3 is TGTGCCAGCAGCGTAGATGGCAGCTCTGGAAACACCATATATTTT. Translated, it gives CASSVDGSSGNTIYF.

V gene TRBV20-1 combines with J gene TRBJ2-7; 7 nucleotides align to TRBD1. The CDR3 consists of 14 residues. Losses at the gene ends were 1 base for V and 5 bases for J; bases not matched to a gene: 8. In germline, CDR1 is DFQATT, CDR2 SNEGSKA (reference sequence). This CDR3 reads CSARVRQGSHEQYF. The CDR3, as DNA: TGCAGTGCTAGAGTTCGACAGGGAAGCCACGAGCAGTACTTC.

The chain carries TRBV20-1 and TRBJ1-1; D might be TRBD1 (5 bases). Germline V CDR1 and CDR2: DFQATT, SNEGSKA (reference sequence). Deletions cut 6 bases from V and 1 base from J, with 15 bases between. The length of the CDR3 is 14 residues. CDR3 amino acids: CSAKNLRGNTEAFF. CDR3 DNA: TGCAGTGCGAAGAATTTGAGGGGGAACACTGAAGCTTTCTTT.

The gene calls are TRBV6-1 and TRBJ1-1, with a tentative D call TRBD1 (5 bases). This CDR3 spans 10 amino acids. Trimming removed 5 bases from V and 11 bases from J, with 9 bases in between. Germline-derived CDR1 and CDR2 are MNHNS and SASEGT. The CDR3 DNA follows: TGTGCCAGCAGTTTCAACAGGGCTTTCTTT. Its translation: CASSFNRAFF.

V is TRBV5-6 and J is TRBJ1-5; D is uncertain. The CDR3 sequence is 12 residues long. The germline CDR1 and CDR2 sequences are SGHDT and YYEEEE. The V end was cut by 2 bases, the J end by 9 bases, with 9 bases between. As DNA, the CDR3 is TGTGCCAGCAGCTTTGAAGGGTCGCCCCAGCATTTT. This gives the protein CASSFEGSPQHF.